What follows are 27 T cell receptor beta chains derived from one specimen sequenced in a study of cytomegalovirus exposure and HLA in healthy donors. Primers included in the PCR were 60 Vbeta and 13 Jbeta primers. This table comes from immunoSEQ multiplex PCR, and its TCRdb copy is limited to in-frame clones, with some not included. The sample lists about 170,000 clones; around 79% were seen once. Sequenced: PBMCs. The receptors stem from a woman aged 45-60 years in good health and CMV-seropositive.

The V and J genes are TRBV14 and TRBJ2-7, with a possible D match to TRBD1 (6 bases). Looked up from germline, CDR1 is SGHDN and CDR2 is FVKESK. The CDR3 is made up of 12 amino acids. Trimming shortened V by 2 bases and J by 6 bases, and 8 bases separated the two germline ends. As DNA, the CDR3 is TGTGCCAGCAGCCAAATAGGGGGCGAGCAGTACTTC. Residues: CASSQIGGEQYF.

The rearrangement links TRBV30 to TRBJ2-1; TRBD2 matches 12 bases. This CDR3 is 15 amino acids long. J lost 9 bases, V lost 3 bases, and 9 bases had no gene match. Germline V gene lookup returns CDR1 GTSNPN and CDR2 SVGIG (reference sequence). CDR3 region: CAWRIGTSGSGEQFF. The CDR3 DNA reads TGTGCCTGGAGGATCGGGACTAGCGGGTCCGGTGAGCAGTTCTTC.

This chain connects TRBV2 to TRBJ1-1; 7 bases fit TRBD1. The CDR3 is 13 residues long. Germline CDR1 reads SNHLY; CDR2 reads FYNNEI. With 6 bases clipped from V and 2 bases from J, the junction kept 3 bases outside the gene matches. The CDR3 DNA sequence: TGTGCCAGCAGCGCAGGGGGAAACACTGAAGCTTTCTTT. Translated, it gives CASSAGGNTEAFF.

This clone was seen once. J is TRBJ2-5 and V is TRBV11-3, with D possibly matching TRBD2 (5 bases). Germline V gives CDR1 SGHNT, CDR2 YENEEA. The CDR3 sequence is 13 residues long. Trimming removed 1 base from V and 5 bases from J, with 8 bases in between. The CDR3 sequence: CASSLGRGETQYF. As DNA, the CDR3 is TGTGCCAGCAGCTTAGGCAGAGGGGAGACCCAGTACTTC. Variable domain in full (rest from reference TRBV11-3 and TRBJ2-5): EAGVVQSPRYKIIEKKQPVAFWCNPISGHNTLYWYLQNLGQGPELLIRYENEEAVDDSQLPKDRFSAERLKGVDSTLKIQPAELGDSAVYLCASSLGRGETQYFGPGTRLLVL.

This chain links TRBV6-1 with TRBJ2-3; TRBD1 aligns across 7 bases. Germline loops: CDR1 MNHNS, CDR2 SASEGT. V was clipped by 6 bases and J by 1 base; unmatched bases: 7. This CDR3 is 15 amino acids long. Here the CDR3 reads CASSLRDSRTDTQYF. DNA of the CDR3: TGTGCCAGCAGCCTCCGGGACAGCCGCACAGATACGCAGTATTTT.

The V call is TRBV5-6, the J call TRBJ1-4, with 8 bases aligning to TRBD1. This CDR3 contains 14 residues. V was pared by 4 bases and J by 15 bases, with 14 bases of the junction left unmatched. The V gene's germline CDR1 is SGHDT and CDR2 YYEEEE. CDR3 region: CASSLRTGSGGLFF. The DNA of the CDR3 is TGTGCCAGCAGCCTACGGACAGGGAGTGGGGGATTGTTTTTT.

The V and J genes are TRBV5-4 and TRBJ2-5, with a tentative D call TRBD1 (7 bases). The V end lost 4 bases, the J end lost 5 bases, and 15 bases lay between the germline ends. CDR1 and CDR2 from the germline V gene are SGHNT and YYREEE (reference sequence). The CDR3 is 14 amino acids. CDR3 residues: CASSQQGRSETQYF. The CDR3 DNA reads as TGTGCCAGCAGCCAACAGGGGAGGTCTGAGACCCAGTACTTC.

There are a few counts of this clone. This rearrangement joins TRBV4-3 to TRBJ1-6, with D perhaps matching TRBD1 (5 bases). Trimming took off 4 bases at V and 2 bases at J, with 9 bases between the two ends. This CDR3 is 15 amino acids long. Germline V gene sequence: CDR1 LGHNA, CDR2 YSLEER. The CDR3 protein is CASSLGGTYNSPLHF. CDR3 nucleotides: TGCGCCAGCAGCCTGGGGGGAACCTATAATTCACCCCTCCACTTT.

The rearrangement links TRBV7-8 to TRBJ2-7, with D uncertain. The CDR3 sequence is 14 residues long. V gave up 0 bases and J gave up 3 bases, with 9 bases separating them. Germline CDR1 reads SGHVS; CDR2 reads FQNEAQ. The CDR3 sequence is CASSLASTYYEQYF. The CDR3 bases are TGTGCCAGCAGCTTAGCTTCTACCTACTACGAGCAGTACTTC.

This rearrangement joins TRBV4-1 to TRBJ2-7, with TRBD2 as a possible D gene (5 bases). CDR3 size: 15 residues. Germline assignment: CDR1 MGHRA and CDR2 YSYEKL. Trimming took off 0 bases at V and 6 bases at J, with 15 bases between the two ends. The CDR3 DNA reads as TGCGCCAGCAGCCAAGATGAGCGTCTACGGGGCGAGCAGTACTTC. Its protein is CASSQDERLRGEQYF.

The rearrangement links TRBV7-6 to TRBJ1-1; D is uncertain. CDR3 length equals 13 residues. The V end was cut by 6 bases, the J end by 0 bases, with 8 bases between. Germline CDR1 and CDR2: SGHVS and FNYEAQ. CDR3 DNA: TGTGCCAGCAGGCCAACAATGAACACTGAAGCTTTCTTT. It is translated as CASRPTMNTEAFF.

This chain uses TRBV5-1 with TRBJ2-1, with 10 positions matching TRBD2. V lost 3 bases, J lost 3 bases, and 6 bases stayed unmatched. This CDR3 contains 16 residues. Germline lookup yields CDR1 SGHRS and CDR2 YFSETQ. CDR3 residues: CASSWEASGGYNEQFF. CDR3 nucleotides: TGCGCCAGCAGCTGGGAAGCTAGCGGGGGCTACAATGAGCAGTTCTTC.

The chain has TRBV6-5 and TRBJ2-2; D unclear. Germline loops: CDR1 MNHEY, CDR2 SVGAGI. Trimming removed 6 bases from V and 7 bases from J, with 12 bases in between. The length of the CDR3 is 13 residues. CDR3 DNA: TGTGCCAGCAGGACTCCTGTCGGCGGGGAGCTGTTTTTT. It translates to CASRTPVGGELFF.

This clone showed up just once. The chain uses TRBV19 and TRBJ2-2; 8 bases map to TRBD1. The CDR3 runs 15 residues. The germline V gene encodes CDR1 LNHDA and CDR2 SQIVND (reference sequence). V gave up 4 bases and J gave up 4 bases; unmatched junction bases: 5. DNA for the CDR3: TGTGCCAGTAGTAAACAGGGGGAGGCCACCGGGGAGCTGTTTTTT. This gives the protein CASSKQGEATGELFF.

This chain connects TRBV5-1 to TRBJ1-1; the match to TRBD1 covers 7 bases. This CDR3 comprises 16 residues. J lost 3 bases, V lost 2 bases, and 10 bases had no gene match. The germline V gene has CDR1 SGHRS and CDR2 YFSETQ. The CDR3, as DNA: TGCGCCAGCAGCTTTTTGGGGGACAGCGCTTACACTGAAGCTTTCTTT. Protein product: CASSFLGDSAYTEAFF.

The chain uses TRBV10-3 and TRBJ2-1; D unclear. Trimming removed 3 bases at V and 9 bases at J, with 9 bases between. The CDR3 spans 12 residues. CDR1 and CDR2 (germline): ENHRY, SYGVKD. DNA of the CDR3: TGTGCCATCAGTGATAGTTCCCGTGAGCAGTTCTTC. Its translation: CAISDSSREQFF.

The V call is TRBV19, the J call TRBJ2-7; maybe TRBD2 (6 bases). Trimming took 5 bases from V and 2 from J, leaving 19 bases between them. The CDR3 consists of 16 residues. CDR1 is LNHDA and CDR2 is SQIVND in the germline V gene (reference sequence). CDR3 sequence (DNA): TGTGCCAGTAGTCCCGAGGGACGGGACTGGACCTACGAGCAGTACTTC. This encodes CASSPEGRDWTYEQYF.

This rearrangement joins TRBV7-2 to TRBJ1-4, with D possibly matching TRBD1 (6 bases). Germline CDR1 is SGHTA and CDR2 is FQGNSA. The CDR3 runs 14 residues. V was trimmed by 5 bases and J by 1 base, leaving 8 bases between them. CDR3 coding DNA: TGTGCCAGCAGCCTACAGGGAACTAATGAAAAACTGTTTTTT. Translation: CASSLQGTNEKLFF.

The V call is TRBV19, the J call TRBJ2-7; weak D call: TRBD2 (6 bases). This CDR3 comprises 15 residues. V dropped 1 base and J dropped 3 bases, with 13 bases sitting between them. The V gene's germline CDR1 is LNHDA and CDR2 SQIVND (reference sequence). The CDR3 nucleotides read TGTGCCAGTAGTATAGGAGGGACGGGGGTCTACGAGCAGTACTTC. This gives the protein CASSIGGTGVYEQYF.

This sequence joins TRBV6-5 and TRBJ1-1; D unclear. CDR3 length: 14 residues. Trimming pared 4 bases from V and 3 bases from J, leaving 12 bases between. Looked up from germline, CDR1 is MNHEY and CDR2 is SVGAGI. The DNA of the CDR3 is TGTGCCAGCAGTTCCCCGGGGTTATACACTGAAGCTTTCTTT. Protein sequence: CASSSPGLYTEAFF.

The sample holds a few counts of this clone. V and J are TRBV28 and TRBJ2-1, with a possible D match to TRBD2 (6 bases). The CDR3 runs 11 residues. Germline CDR1 is MDHEN and CDR2 is SYDVKM. V lost 7 bases, J lost 8 bases, and 9 bases lay in between. CDR3 sequence (DNA): TGTGCCAGCACTAGGAGGGATGAGCAGTTCTTC. It yields the protein CASTRRDEQFF.

The chain carries TRBV14 and TRBJ2-2, with D perhaps TRBD1 (5 bases). V shed 1 base and J shed 6 bases, with 15 bases lying between them. This CDR3 comprises 16 residues. Per the germline V gene, CDR1 is SGHDN and CDR2 is FVKESK. The CDR3 here is CASSQVGLGPAGELFF. The DNA for the CDR3 is TGTGCCAGCAGCCAAGTAGGTCTGGGGCCCGCCGGGGAGCTGTTTTTT.

Here the CDR3 DNA reads TGTGCCAGTAGCCCGGGACTCTCGAACACTGAAGCTTTCTTT. It yields the protein CASSPGLSNTEAFF. The chain joins TRBV19 to TRBJ1-1; TRBD1 is a possible D gene (5 bases). The V end was cut by 6 bases, the J end by 1 base, with 12 bases between. CDR3 length: 14 residues. Germline V CDR1 and CDR2: LNHDA, SQIVND (reference sequence).

The chain joins TRBV5-4 to TRBJ1-1; 7 nucleotides agree with TRBD1. CDR1 is SGHNT, CDR2 YYREEE, per germline (reference sequence). The CDR3 consists of 16 residues. V lost 0 bases and J lost 8; bases outside the gene matches: 13. CDR3 in amino acids: CASSLAMNIGGPEAFF. Written as DNA, the CDR3 is TGTGCCAGCAGCTTGGCCATGAATATAGGGGGCCCAGAAGCTTTCTTT.

This clone appeared once. The chain is built from TRBV28 and TRBJ2-3, with 12 bases lining up with TRBD2. This CDR3 has 16 residues. The V gene's germline CDR1 is MDHEN and CDR2 SYDVKM. Germline trimming cut 3 bases from V and 0 bases from J; bases unmatched to any gene: 1. The CDR3 DNA sequence: TGTGCCAGCAGTTTGGGGACTAGCGGGAGCACAGATACGCAGTATTTT. Protein: CASSLGTSGSTDTQYF.

This chain's CDR3 is CASELANYGYTF. In DNA, the CDR3 is TGTGCCAGTGAACTAGCTAACTATGGCTACACCTTC. The chain links TRBV2 to TRBJ1-2; D not resolved. Germline CDR1 reads SNHLY; CDR2 reads FYNNEI. This CDR3 contains 12 residues. Trimming stripped 9 bases from V and 0 bases from J, with 8 bases between.

The chain joins TRBV7-9 to TRBJ1-1, with D hard to call. Between the trimmed V and J ends, which lost 4 bases and 1 base, there was a span of 7 bases. Germline values: CDR1 SEHNR, CDR2 FQNEAQ (reference sequence). This CDR3 contains 13 residues. The CDR3 protein is CASSSQKNTEAFF. The CDR3 coding sequence is TGTGCCAGCAGCTCACAGAAGAACACTGAAGCTTTCTTT.